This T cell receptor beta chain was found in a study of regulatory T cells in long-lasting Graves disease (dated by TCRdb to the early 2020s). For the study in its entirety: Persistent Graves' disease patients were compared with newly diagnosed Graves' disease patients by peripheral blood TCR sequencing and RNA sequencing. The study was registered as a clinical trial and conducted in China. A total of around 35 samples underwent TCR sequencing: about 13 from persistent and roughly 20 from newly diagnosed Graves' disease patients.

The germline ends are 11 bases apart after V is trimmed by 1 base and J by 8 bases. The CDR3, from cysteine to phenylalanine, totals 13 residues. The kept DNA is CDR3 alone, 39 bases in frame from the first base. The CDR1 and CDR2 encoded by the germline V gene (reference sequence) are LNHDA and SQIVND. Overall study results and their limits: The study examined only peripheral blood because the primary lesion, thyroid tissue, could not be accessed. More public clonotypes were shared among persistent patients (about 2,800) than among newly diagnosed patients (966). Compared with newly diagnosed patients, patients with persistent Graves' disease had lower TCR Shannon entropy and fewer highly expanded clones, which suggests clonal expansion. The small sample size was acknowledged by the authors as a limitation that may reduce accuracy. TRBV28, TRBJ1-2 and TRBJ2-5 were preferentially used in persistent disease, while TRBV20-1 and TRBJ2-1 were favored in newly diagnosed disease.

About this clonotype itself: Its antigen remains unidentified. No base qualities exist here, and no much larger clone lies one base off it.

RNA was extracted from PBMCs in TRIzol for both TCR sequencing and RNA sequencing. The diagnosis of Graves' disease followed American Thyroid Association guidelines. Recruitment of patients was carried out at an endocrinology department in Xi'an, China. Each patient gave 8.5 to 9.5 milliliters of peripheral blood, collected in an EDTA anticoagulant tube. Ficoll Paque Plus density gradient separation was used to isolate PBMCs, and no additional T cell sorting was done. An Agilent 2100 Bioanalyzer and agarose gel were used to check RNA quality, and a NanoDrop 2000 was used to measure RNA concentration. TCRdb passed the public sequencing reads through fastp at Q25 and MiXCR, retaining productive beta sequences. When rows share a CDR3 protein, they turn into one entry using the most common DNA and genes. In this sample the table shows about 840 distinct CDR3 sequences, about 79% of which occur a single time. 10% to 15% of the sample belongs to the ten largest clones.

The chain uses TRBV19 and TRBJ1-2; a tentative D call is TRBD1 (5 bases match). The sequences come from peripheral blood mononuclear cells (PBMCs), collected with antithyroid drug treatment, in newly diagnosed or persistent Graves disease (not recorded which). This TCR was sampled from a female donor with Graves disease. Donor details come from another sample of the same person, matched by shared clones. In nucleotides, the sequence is TGTGCCAGTAGTATAGTCGAGAGGGGCGGCTACACCTTC. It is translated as CASSIVERGGYTF.